The clone carrying this T cell receptor (beta chain) was seen ten or more times. These data come from a study of T-cell reconstitution after alpha-beta-depleted transplantation in children. A library of TCRbeta sequences, prepared with unique molecular identifiers, was generated. TCRdb re-called the PCR reads through MiXCR, storing one row per CDR3 protein. The sample lists some 490,000 distinct CDR3 sequences; around 13% were seen once. The germline V gene has CDR1 SGHRS and CDR2 YFSETQ. This CDR3 has 16 amino acids. V shed 0 bases and J shed 0 bases, with 10 bases lying between them. This specimen consisted of PBMCs from the stem cell graft donor, obtained from the stem cell graft. The sequence came from a human donor who donated a stem cell graft to a child with combined immunodeficiency. The rearrangement uses TRBV5-1 and TRBJ2-1; maybe TRBD1 (5 bases). The CDR3 loop reads CASSLAGAPSYNEQFF. DNA of the CDR3: TGCGCCAGCAGCTTGGCTGGGGCTCCCTCCTACAATGAGCAGTTCTTC.